A single sample is the source of the 27 T cell receptor beta chains below, sequenced in a study of blood T cell repertoires in COVID-19. This table comes from immunoSEQ multiplex PCR, and its TCRdb copy is limited to in-frame clones, with some not included. The top ten clones hold around 20% of a sample with around 56,000 clones, about 89% of them seen once. Sequenced input: peripheral blood. These receptors came from a human donor in a cohort sampled during active COVID-19.

J is TRBJ2-5 and V is TRBV3-1 (or the pseudogene TRBV3-2); D might be TRBD1 (6 bases). The V and J ends lost 3 bases and 1 base respectively, with 9 bases between them. Germline V gene sequence: CDR1 LGHDT, CDR2 YNNKEL (reference sequence). The CDR3 extends over 14 amino acids. CDR3 residues: CASSQRTAQETQYF. DNA for the CDR3: TGTGCCAGCAGCCAGAGGACAGCCCAAGAGACCCAGTACTTC.

The V and J genes are TRBV6-5 and TRBJ1-3, with D tentatively TRBD1 (6 bases). Germline CDR1 MNHEY, CDR2 SVGAGI. Trimming took off 10 bases at V and 1 base at J, with 17 bases between the two ends. The CDR3 runs 15 residues. CDR3 bases: TGTGCCACCGAGTCAGGGGCACTATCTGGAAACACCATATATTTT. Amino acids: CATESGALSGNTIYF.

The V and J genes are TRBV6-6 and TRBJ1-1; D is perhaps TRBD1 (5 bases). Deletions cut 6 bases from V and 3 bases from J, with 14 bases between. This CDR3 spans 14 amino acids. The V gene's germline CDR1 is MNHNY and CDR2 SVGAGI (reference sequence). CDR3 loop: CASRPFTGHTEAFF. The DNA of the CDR3 is TGTGCCAGCAGGCCCTTTACAGGACACACTGAAGCTTTCTTT.

The rearrangement links TRBV7-9 to TRBJ2-3; 9 bases align to TRBD2. The CDR3 length is 15 residues. Trimming removed 5 bases from V and 3 bases from J; junction bases left unmatched: 6. Germline V lookup: CDR1 SEHNR, CDR2 FQNEAQ (reference sequence). CDR3 protein: CASSRWRGGTDTQYF. For the CDR3, the DNA is TGTGCCAGCAGCCGCTGGCGGGGGGGGACAGATACGCAGTATTTT. The variable domain in full, completed from reference TRBV7-9 and TRBJ2-3, reads DTGVSQNPRHKITKRGQNVTFRCDPISEHNRLYWYRQTLGQGPEFLTYFQNEAQLEKSRLLSDRFSAERPKGSFSTLEIQRTEQGDSAMYLCASSRWRGGTDTQYFGPGTRLTVL.

The rearrangement uses TRBV13 and TRBJ1-5, with TRBD1 identical over 8 bases. There are 14 residues in the CDR3. Per germline, CDR1 PRHDT and CDR2 FYEKMQ (reference sequence). V shed 4 bases and J 7 bases; nucleotides not matched to a gene: 6. The CDR3 here is CASSSDREGQPQHF. CDR3 coding DNA: TGTGCCAGCAGCTCGGACAGGGAAGGCCAGCCCCAGCATTTT.

The chain combines TRBV9 with TRBJ2-4; D may be TRBD2 (5 bases). CDR3 length: 16 residues. Per germline, CDR1 SGDLS and CDR2 YYNGEE. Trimming pared 2 bases from V and 5 bases from J, leaving 17 bases between. The CDR3 loop reads CASSVGVRGVENIQYF. The DNA of the CDR3 is TGTGCCAGCAGCGTCGGGGTTCGGGGAGTCGAAAACATTCAGTACTTC. Together with reference TRBV9 and TRBJ2-4, the CDR3 gives the full variable domain: DSGVTQTPKHLITATGQRVTLRCSPRSGDLSVYWYQQSLDQGLQFLIQYYNGEERAKGNILERFSAQQFPDLHSELNLSSLELGDSALYFCASSVGVRGVENIQYFGAGTRLSVL.

This clone was recorded only once. The CDR3 DNA reads as TGTGCCACCAGGACCGACAGGGTAGGAAACACCATATATTTT. Translation: CATRTDRVGNTIYF. The J gene is TRBJ1-3, the V gene TRBV6-5; the match to TRBD1 covers 7 bases. With V trimmed by 10 bases and J by 4 bases, 10 bases remained unmatched. Germline CDR1 MNHEY, CDR2 SVGAGI. The CDR3 extends over 14 amino acids.

The rearrangement uses TRBV19 and TRBJ2-7; 10 positions agree with TRBD2. The germline gives CDR1 LNHDA, CDR2 SQIVND (reference sequence). The CDR3 runs to 15 residues. The V segment lost 1 base and the J segment 4 bases; nucleotides outside the gene matches: 4. The CDR3 nucleotides read TGTGCCAGTAGTATAGTAGCGGGGGGCGCATACGAGCAGTACTTC. Protein: CASSIVAGGAYEQYF.

The CDR3 DNA sequence: TGTGCCACCAGCCAAGGGCGACTAGCGGGGGAAGTACTCGGTGAGGCTGAGCAGTTCTTC. This encodes CATSQGRLAGEVLGEAEQFF. The genes are TRBV15 and TRBJ2-1; 12 nucleotides align to TRBD2. The CDR3 totals 20 residues. Germline V gene data show CDR1 as LNHNV and CDR2 as YYDKDF (reference sequence). J gave up 9 bases and V 5 bases, and 23 bases lay outside the gene matches.

The chain employs TRBV19 and TRBJ2-1, with 11 bases that match TRBD2. CDR1 is LNHDA and CDR2 is SQIVND in the germline V gene (reference sequence). The CDR3 covers 14 residues. V was pared by 5 bases and J by 14 bases, with 11 bases of the junction left unmatched. The chain's CDR3 is CASSETSGEDGKFF. CDR3 bases: TGTGCCAGTAGTGAGACTAGCGGGGAGGACGGGAAGTTCTTC.

The chain employs TRBV7-2 and TRBJ2-1; a weak D match, TRBD2 (6 bases). Trimming removed 3 bases at V and 7 bases at J, with 13 bases between. The CDR3 is 14 amino acids. The germline V gene encodes CDR1 SGHTA and CDR2 FQGNSA. CDR3 loop: CASSFTAGRNEQFF. CDR3 coding DNA: TGTGCCAGCAGCTTTACGGCGGGGAGGAATGAGCAGTTCTTC.

The chain joins TRBV19 to TRBJ2-3; weak D call: TRBD1 (5 bases). From germline, CDR1 is LNHDA and CDR2 SQIVND (reference sequence). This CDR3 comprises 18 residues. V was clipped by 2 bases and J by 1 base, with 19 bases between them. This CDR3 reads CASSIQGQTALGTDTQYF. CDR3 nucleotide sequence: TGTGCCAGTAGTATACAGGGCCAAACCGCCCTCGGCACAGATACGCAGTATTTT. The full variable domain, in which reference TRBV19 and TRBJ2-3 provide the parts outside the CDR3, is DGGITQSPKYLFRKEGQNVTLSCEQNLNHDAMYWYRQDPGQGLRLIYYSQIVNDFQKGDIAEGYSVSREKKESFPLTVTSAQKNPTAFYLCASSIQGQTALGTDTQYFGPGTRLTVL.

The CDR3 spells CASSLVSGGPPLHF. In DNA form, the CDR3 reads TGTGCCAGCAGCTTGGTGTCAGGGGGCCCACCCCTCCACTTT. This rearrangement joins TRBV5-5 to TRBJ1-6, with 8 bases lining up with TRBD1. Trimming cost V 0 bases and J 11 bases; bases outside gene matches: 4. The V gene's germline CDR1 is SGHKS and CDR2 YYEKEE (reference sequence). The CDR3 has 14 amino acids.

This clone occurred a few times. The gene calls are TRBV6-5 and TRBJ1-5; 9 bases are shared with TRBD1. The V segment lost 7 bases and the J segment 6 bases; nucleotides outside the gene matches: 7. CDR3 length equals 14 residues. Germline CDR1 reads MNHEY; CDR2 reads SVGAGI. CDR3 DNA sequence: TGTGCCAGCATTTTCACAGGGGGCGGTCAGCCCCAGCATTTT. This encodes CASIFTGGGQPQHF.

This clone was observed a single time. J is TRBJ1-3 and V is TRBV2; D gene uncertain. Germline-derived CDR1 and CDR2 are SNHLY and FYNNEI. CDR3 size: 14 residues. V gave up 3 bases and J gave up 0 bases, with 6 bases separating them. CDR3 bases: TGTGCCAGCAGTGAGGGCAGCTCTGGAAACACCATATATTTT. This codes for CASSEGSSGNTIYF. Supplemented by reference TRBV2 and TRBJ1-3, the full variable domain reads EPEVTQTPSHQVTQMGQEVILRCVPISNHLYFYWYRQILGQKVEFLVSFYNNEISEKSEIFDDQFSVERPDGSNFTLKIRSTKLEDSAMYFCASSEGSSGNTIYFGEGSWLTVV.

In its sample, this clone was seen once. The chain is built from TRBV7-9 and TRBJ1-4; TRBD1 matches 9 bases. CDR1 and CDR2 (germline): SEHNR, FQNEAQ (reference sequence). The CDR3 contains 18 residues. The V and J ends lost 1 base and 4 bases, in that order; junction bases with no gene match: 10. CDR3 amino acids: CASSLGWPSDRGNEKLFF. The CDR3 DNA follows: TGTGCCAGCAGCTTAGGGTGGCCTTCGGACAGGGGTAATGAAAAACTGTTTTTT.

This clone was counted a few times. The chain has TRBV10-2 and TRBJ1-3; D not resolved. The CDR3 is made up of 15 amino acids. V was pared by 3 bases and J by 0 bases, with 9 bases between. Germline V gene sequence: CDR1 WSHSY, CDR2 SAAADI. This CDR3 is CASSDQIPSGNTIYF. CDR3 coding DNA: TGCGCCAGCAGTGACCAAATCCCCTCTGGAAACACCATATATTTT.

The V and J genes are TRBV3-1 (or the pseudogene TRBV3-2) and TRBJ1-5; tentative D call: TRBD1 (6 bases). Trimming removed 4 bases from V and 4 bases from J, with 11 bases in between. Germline values: CDR1 LGHDT, CDR2 YNNKEL (reference sequence). The CDR3 runs to 14 residues. The CDR3 reads CASSPRTANQPQHF. The CDR3 nucleotides read TGTGCCAGCAGCCCCCGGACAGCTAATCAGCCCCAGCATTTT.

The chain has TRBV30 and TRBJ2-2; a weak D match, TRBD1 (6 bases). The V end was cut by 2 bases, the J end by 6 bases, with 13 bases between. This CDR3 comprises 14 residues. Germline V lookup: CDR1 GTSNPN, CDR2 SVGIG (reference sequence). The chain's CDR3 is CAWSRQVDSGELFF. The CDR3 region has the DNA TGTGCCTGGAGTCGACAGGTCGACTCCGGGGAGCTGTTTTTT.

J is TRBJ1-2 and V is TRBV11-2; 8 nucleotides line up with TRBD1. The CDR3 sequence is 16 residues long. CDR1 and CDR2 from the germline V gene are SGHAT and FQNNGV. Trimming took 1 base from V and 0 from J; bases not matched to a gene: 4. The DNA of the CDR3 is TGTGCCAGCAGCTTAGTAGGACAGGGCCCTAACTATGGCTACACCTTC. Translating it yields CASSLVGQGPNYGYTF.

In nucleotides, the CDR3 is TGCGCCAGCAGCGAAAACAGGGGTTCTAATGAAAAACTGTTTTTT. Translating gives CASSENRGSNEKLFF. This chain links TRBV5-1 with TRBJ1-4; TRBD1 aligns across 7 bases. Trimming at V came to 4 bases and at J to 3 bases, leaving 6 bases not matched to a gene. Per germline, CDR1 SGHRS and CDR2 YFSETQ. CDR3 length: 15 amino acids.

The DNA for the CDR3 is TGTGCCAGCATCAGGGGGAGCTCTGGAAACACCATATATTTT. Amino acid sequence: CASIRGSSGNTIYF. V and J are TRBV7-3 and TRBJ1-3, with 7 bases aligning to TRBD1. This CDR3 spans 14 amino acids. The V gene's germline CDR1 is SGHTA and CDR2 FQGTGA. The ends lost 7 bases at V and 0 bases at J; junction bases unmatched: 3.

This chain's CDR3 is CASSFPGLAGGTDTQYF. The CDR3 DNA is TGTGCCAGCAGCTTTCCTGGACTAGCGGGGGGCACAGATACGCAGTATTTT. V is TRBV7-3 and J is TRBJ2-3, with 13 nucleotides matching TRBD2. Germline V CDR1 and CDR2: SGHTA, FQGTGA. V was clipped by 3 bases and J by 1 base; unmatched bases: 4. The CDR3 consists of 17 residues.

V and J are TRBV5-6 and TRBJ1-2, with 8 bases lining up with TRBD1. This CDR3 is built from 16 residues. CDR1 is SGHDT and CDR2 is YYEEEE in the germline V gene. The ends lost 0 bases at V and 4 bases at J; junction bases unmatched: 8. The CDR3 loop reads CASSLAVAGGVYGYTF. Written as DNA, the CDR3 is TGTGCCAGCAGCTTGGCCGTGGCAGGGGGCGTCTATGGCTACACCTTC.

The chain recombines TRBV5-1 with TRBJ2-7; 12 bases map to TRBD1. Germline V gene data show CDR1 as SGHRS and CDR2 as YFSETQ. The CDR3 spans 18 residues. Trimming cost V 4 bases and J 3 bases; bases outside gene matches: 14. CDR3 sequence: CASSPGNTGQGALYEQYF. Here the CDR3 DNA reads TGCGCCAGCAGCCCGGGGAACACGGGACAGGGGGCCCTCTACGAGCAGTACTTC.

The chain combines TRBV4-1 with TRBJ1-5, with D possibly being TRBD1 (6 bases). This CDR3 spans 16 amino acids. V lost 1 base to trimming and J lost 4 bases, with 14 bases between them. CDR1 MGHRA and CDR2 YSYEKL come from the germline V gene. The CDR3 here is CASSQGEQGTNQPQHF. The DNA of the CDR3 is TGCGCCAGCAGCCAAGGTGAACAGGGAACAAATCAGCCCCAGCATTTT.

The rearrangement joins TRBV18 to TRBJ1-3; no definite D call. Germline V CDR1 and CDR2: KGHSH, LQKENI. Trimming left V 3 bases short and J 4 bases short, with 10 bases between. The CDR3 spans 14 residues. The CDR3 DNA is TGTGCCAGCTCACCGAGCGGCCCAGGAAACACCATATATTTT. Residues: CASSPSGPGNTIYF.